This TCR beta chain was found in a study of PD-1 blockade in classical Hodgkin lymphoma. Between the trimmed V and J ends, which lost 5 bases and 5 bases, there was a span of 15 bases. The germline gives CDR1 ENHRY, CDR2 SYGVKD. The CDR3 runs 14 residues. Repertoires were generated with immunoSEQ multiplex PCR, while TCRdb's copy carries only in-frame clones and drops some. The sample consists of roughly 50,000 clones, around 89% of them appearing once. The time point: cycle 4 day 1 (C4D1), after 6 weeks of nivolumab. The patients all showed relapse after autologous stem cell transplantation, while their brentuximab vedotin exposure varied.

The sample was peripheral blood mononuclear cells (PBMCs), taken before the fourth cycle of nivolumab. The chain uses TRBV10-3 and TRBJ1-1; D remains ambiguous. The TCR comes from a human donor with classical Hodgkin lymphoma. CDR3 amino acids: CAISRSDPRTEAFF. In nucleotides, the CDR3 is TGTGCCATCAGTAGATCGGACCCTAGAACTGAAGCTTTCTTT.